Below are 7 T cell receptor beta chains sequenced from a single sample in a study of T cell clonotyping in hematopoietic cell transplantation. Data came from immunoSEQ multiplex PCR; TCRdb stores just in-frame clones and leaves some out. The data show 17,000 or so clones, 70% to 75% seen once. The specimen sequenced was peripheral blood mononuclear cells. The origin of the receptors is a woman aged 55-70 years in good health. Some clones in this sample may be carry-over from other donors' samples.

This sequence joins TRBV30 and TRBJ1-4; D remains ambiguous. The CDR3 runs to 14 residues. Trimming took off 8 bases at V and 0 bases at J, with 13 bases between the two ends. Per germline, CDR1 GTSNPN and CDR2 SVGIG (reference sequence). The chain's CDR3 is CAGFEYATNEKLFF. The CDR3 DNA sequence: TGTGCCGGATTCGAATACGCAACTAATGAAAAACTGTTTTTT.

The genes are TRBV19 and TRBJ2-5; weak D call: TRBD2 (6 bases). The end of the DNA aligns better with TRBJ2-7, so the J call may be wrong. The CDR3 loop spans 15 amino acids. The V gene's germline CDR1 is LNHDA and CDR2 SQIVND (reference sequence). Here the CDR3 reads CASSTGTLPVYEQYF. The CDR3 DNA reads as TGTGCCAGTAGTACTGGGACTCTTCCCGTCTACGAGCAGTACTTC.

The J gene is TRBJ1-5, the V gene TRBV30; D is undetermined. CDR1 GTSNPN and CDR2 SVGIG come from the germline V gene (reference sequence). Deletions cut 3 bases from V and 5 bases from J, with 8 bases between. CDR3 length equals 12 residues. The CDR3 sequence is CAWSINHQPQHF. The CDR3 region has the DNA TGTGCCTGGAGCATAAATCATCAGCCCCAGCATTTT. The full variable domain, its missing parts supplied by reference TRBV30 and TRBJ1-5, is SQTIHQWPATLVQPVGSPLSLECTVEGTSNPNLYWYRQAAGRGLQLLFYSVGIGQISSEVPQNLSASRPQDRQFILSSKKLLLSDSGFYLCAWSINHQPQHFGDGTRLSIL.

The chain recombines TRBV27 with TRBJ1-5; D is ambiguous. Per the germline V gene, CDR1 is MNHEY and CDR2 is SMNVEV (reference sequence). There are 13 residues in the CDR3. V lost 2 bases to trimming and J lost 7 bases, with 9 bases between them. The CDR3 is CASSLRSYQPQHF. The DNA for the CDR3 is TGTGCCAGCAGTTTAAGATCGTACCAGCCCCAGCATTTT.

The chain couples TRBV19 to TRBJ2-3; TRBD1 matches 12 bases. CDR3 length: 15 amino acids. V lost 6 bases to trimming and J lost 3 bases; unmatched junction nucleotides: 4. CDR1 and CDR2 (germline): LNHDA, SQIVND (reference sequence). CDR3 amino acids: CASRPGQGATDTQYF. CDR3 bases: TGTGCCAGTAGGCCGGGACAGGGGGCAACAGATACGCAGTATTTT. The full variable domain, its missing parts supplied by reference TRBV19 and TRBJ2-3, is DGGITQSPKYLFRKEGQNVTLSCEQNLNHDAMYWYRQDPGQGLRLIYYSQIVNDFQKGDIAEGYSVSREKKESFPLTVTSAQKNPTAFYLCASRPGQGATDTQYFGPGTRLTVL.

This CDR3 is CASSQTARGTEAFF. The DNA of the CDR3 is TGCGCCAGCAGTCAAACGGCACGGGGGACTGAAGCTTTCTTT. The rearrangement joins TRBV4-1 to TRBJ1-1, with a possible D match to TRBD1 (5 bases). Germline CDR1 reads MGHRA; CDR2 reads YSYEKL. The V end lost 6 bases, the J end lost 5 bases, and 16 bases lay between the germline ends. This CDR3 region has 14 residues.

J is TRBJ2-7 and V is TRBV5-6; the D is unclear. V was shortened by 0 bases and J by 0 bases, with 10 bases between the two germline ends. The CDR3 extends over 15 amino acids. Germline V CDR1 and CDR2: SGHDT, YYEEEE. The CDR3 loop is CASSLESTYSYEQYF. CDR3 sequence (DNA): TGTGCCAGCAGCTTGGAAAGTACGTACTCCTACGAGCAGTACTTC.